These T cell receptor beta chains were read from a single sample in a study of shared clonotypes between healthy human individuals. Sequencing used immunoSEQ multiplex PCR; TCRdb keeps in-frame clones, though not all of them. The sample consists of about 1,500,000 clones, approximately 96% of them appearing once. Sequencing input: naive CD4+ T cells sorted from blood. Source of these receptors: a man aged 30 to 45 in good health. Each CDR3 is given with its conserved first and last residue. The order of the fields is clone size, CDR3 length, D gene, J gene, V gene, CDR3 protein, CDR3 DNA. A D gene is named only where the DNA matches it firmly. Clone size is stated in some rows and not others, as once, few, many or a class when expanded.

. 16 . TRBJ1-4 TRBV4-1 CASSQETNTQFEKLFF TGCGCCAGCAGCCAGGAGACGAACACTCAGTTTGAAAAACTGTTTTTT
. 13 . TRBJ2-5 TRBV9 CASSVGQKETQYF TGTGCCAGCAGCGTAGGCCAGAAAGAGACCCAGTACTTC
. 13 TRBD1 TRBJ2-2 TRBV5-1 CASSLGDSGELFF TGCGCCAGCAGCTTGGGGGACAGCGGGGAGCTGTTTTTT
. 14 TRBD1 TRBJ2-1 TRBV15 CATSIGQGTGEQFF TGTGCCACCAGCATCGGACAGGGGACAGGGGAGCAGTTCTTC
. 14 TRBD1 TRBJ2-7 TRBV7-2 CASSLAGQGYEQYF TGTGCCAGCAGCTTAGCGGGACAGGGTTACGAGCAGTACTTC
. 14 TRBD1 TRBJ2-2 TRBV10-3 CAISEDRVGGELFF TGTGCCATCAGTGAGGACAGGGTGGGCGGGGAGCTGTTTTTT
. 14 . TRBJ1-3 TRBV25-1 CASNPGHLGNTIYF TGTGCCAGCAACCCGGGACACCTAGGAAACACCATATATTTT
. 20 TRBD2 TRBJ2-1 TRBV11-3 CASSLAGRLELGLADNEQFF TGTGCCAGCAGCTTAGCAGGCCGGCTTGAGTTGGGACTAGCGGACAATGAGCAGTTCTTC
. 14 . TRBJ1-2 TRBV19 CASSIGGSNYGYTF TGTGCCAGTAGTATCGGCGGATCTAACTATGGCTACACCTTC
. 15 TRBD1 TRBJ1-1 TRBV5-4 CASSSRTGRNTEAFF TGTGCCAGCAGCTCACGGACAGGGAGGAACACTGAAGCTTTCTTT
. 13 TRBD2 TRBJ2-7 TRBV28 CATIMTSGRAQYF TGTGCCACCATAATGACTAGCGGGAGAGCGCAGTACTTC
. 16 . TRBJ1-2 TRBV6-6 CASSYSSRGRGYGYTF TGTGCCAGCAGTTACTCGTCCAGGGGAAGAGGCTATGGCTACACCTTC
. 15 . TRBJ1-3 TRBV5-4 CASTPGPDSGNTIYF TGTGCCAGCACTCCAGGGCCCGACTCTGGAAACACCATATATTTT
once 15 . TRBJ2-2 TRBV6-1 CASSEATVDTGELFF TGTGCCAGCAGTGAAGCGACAGTGGACACCGGGGAGCTGTTTTTT
once 14 TRBD2 TRBJ2-7 TRBV6-5 CASSYTSGSYEQYF TGTGCCAGCAGTTATACTAGCGGGAGCTACGAGCAGTACTTC
. 12 . TRBJ1-1 TRBV5-5 CASSVEGAEAFF TGTGCCAGCAGCGTGGAGGGGGCTGAAGCTTTCTTT
. 17 . TRBJ1-5 TRBV18 CASSPPRGHTEDQPQHF TGTGCCAGCTCACCACCGCGGGGCCACACCGAGGATCAGCCCCAGCATTTT
. 15 TRBD2 TRBJ2-5 TRBV19 CASSRTSSPLGDQYF TGTGCCAGTAGTAGGACTAGCTCCCCCTTGGGGGACCAGTACTTC
. 13 . TRBJ2-7 TRBV5-4 CASSLEEAYEQYF TGTGCCAGCAGCTTGGAAGAAGCCTACGAGCAGTACTTC
. 14 . TRBJ1-2 TRBV29-1 CSVNRKGESAGYTF TGCAGCGTTAACCGAAAGGGGGAAAGTGCGGGCTACACCTTC
. 18 . TRBJ1-5 TRBV5-4 CASSSKQRDGNSNQPQHF TGTGCCAGCAGCTCAAAACAACGGGACGGGAATAGCAATCAGCCCCAGCATTTT
. 15 . TRBJ2-7 TRBV4-3 CASSPSRGGAYEQYF TGCGCCAGCAGCCCCTCGAGGGGGGGGGCCTACGAGCAGTACTTC
. 13 . TRBJ1-2 TRBV11-2 CASSPEVGLGYTF TGTGCCAGCAGCCCCGAAGTCGGATTGGGCTACACCTTC
. 15 . TRBJ2-3 TRBV11-2 CASSLSAWGTDTQYF TGTGCCAGCAGCTTATCCGCGTGGGGCACAGATACGCAGTATTTT
. 15 . TRBJ2-5 TRBV9 CASSVAVAIQETQYF TGTGCCAGCAGCGTAGCTGTGGCCATCCAAGAGACCCAGTACTTC
. 12 . TRBJ2-1 TRBV18 CASSLQTNEQFF TGTGCCAGCTCACTCCAGACTAATGAGCAGTTCTTC
. 15 . TRBJ2-2 TRBV6-5 CASGLLGLGTGELFF TGTGCCAGCGGACTACTAGGCCTCGGCACCGGGGAGCTGTTTTTT
. 16 . TRBJ1-3 TRBV5-1 CASSSHSGSSGNTIYF TGCGCCAGCAGCTCCCACTCCGGGTCCTCTGGAAACACCATATATTTT
. 15 . TRBJ2-7 TRBV7-9 CASSLVTGGDYEQYF TGTGCCAGCAGCTTAGTAACAGGGGGGGACTACGAGCAGTACTTC
. 14 . TRBJ2-2 TRBV21-1 CASRSTAGGGELFF TGTGCCAGCAGGAGCACAGCGGGAGGTGGGGAGCTGTTTTTT
. 17 TRBD1 TRBJ2-7 TRBV5-1 CASSRIPSRDSTYEQYF TGCGCCAGCAGCAGAATACCCTCCCGGGACAGCACCTACGAGCAGTACTTC
few 15 TRBD1 TRBJ1-5 TRBV14 CASSRGTGKWQPQHF TGTGCCAGCAGCCGCGGGACAGGTAAGTGGCAGCCCCAGCATTTT
. 17 TRBD1 TRBJ1-1 TRBV2 CASRAGTGGSGGTEAFF TGTGCCAGCAGAGCTGGGACAGGGGGCTCGGGGGGCACTGAAGCTTTCTTT
. 16 . TRBJ2-5 TRBV28 CASSSVRGAGPETQYF TGTGCCAGCAGTTCCGTCCGCGGGGCGGGCCCAGAGACCCAGTACTTC
. 16 TRBD2 TRBJ2-1 TRBV28 CASSRLAGDIYNEQFF TGTGCCAGCAGCCGACTAGCGGGAGACATCTACAATGAGCAGTTCTTC
. 14 . TRBJ1-5 TRBV28 CASRPWGNNQPQHF TGTGCCAGCAGACCCTGGGGGAACAATCAGCCCCAGCATTTT
. 15 TRBD2 TRBJ2-5 TRBV13 CASSGLAGEQETQYF TGTGCCAGCAGTGGCCTAGCGGGAGAGCAGGAGACCCAGTACTTC
. 16 TRBD2 TRBJ2-2 TRBV5-4 CASSLASGRWTGELFF TGTGCCAGCAGCTTAGCTAGCGGGAGGTGGACCGGGGAGCTGTTTTTT
. 18 . TRBJ1-1 TRBV6-4 CASSDLWSFGRMNTEAFF TGTGCCAGCAGTGATTTATGGTCGTTTGGACGGATGAACACTGAAGCTTTCTTT
. 16 TRBD1 TRBJ2-7 TRBV6-1 CASTEMPRGRTYEQYF TGTGCCAGCACTGAGATGCCCAGGGGGCGCACCTACGAGCAGTACTTC
. 12 . TRBJ2-1 TRBV7-8 CASSLALRKQFF TGTGCCAGCAGCTTAGCGTTGCGAAAGCAGTTCTTC